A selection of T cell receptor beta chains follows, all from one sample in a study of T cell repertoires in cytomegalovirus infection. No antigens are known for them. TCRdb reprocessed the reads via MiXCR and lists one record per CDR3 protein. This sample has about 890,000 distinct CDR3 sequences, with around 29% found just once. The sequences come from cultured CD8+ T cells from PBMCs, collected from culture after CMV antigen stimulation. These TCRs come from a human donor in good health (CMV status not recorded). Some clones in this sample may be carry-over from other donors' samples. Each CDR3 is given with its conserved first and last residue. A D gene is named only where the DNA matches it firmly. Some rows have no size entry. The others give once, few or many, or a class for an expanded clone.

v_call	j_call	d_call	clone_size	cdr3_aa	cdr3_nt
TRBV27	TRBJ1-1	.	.	CATGRTEYTEAFF	TGTGCCACGGGAAGGACGGAGTACACTGAAGCTTTCTTT
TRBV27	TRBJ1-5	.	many	CASSFGDSNQPQHF	TGTGCCAGCAGTTTCGGGGATAGCAATCAGCCCCAGCATTTT
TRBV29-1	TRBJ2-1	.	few	CTGGSRRDEQFF	TGCACCGGGGGCAGCCGGAGGGATGAGCAGTTCTTC
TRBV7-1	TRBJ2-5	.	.	CASSPREEGVQTQYF	TGTGCCAGCAGCCCCCGAGAGGAAGGTGTGCAGACCCAGTACTTC
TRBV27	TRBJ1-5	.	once	CASSLSRGASQPQHF	TGTGCCAGCAGTTTAAGTAGGGGCGCGAGTCAGCCCCAGCATTTT
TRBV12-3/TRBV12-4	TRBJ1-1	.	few	CASTVFTEAFF	TGTGCCAGCACGGTTTTCACTGAAGCTTTCTTT
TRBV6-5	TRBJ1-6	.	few	CASSYSEYSGNSPLHF	TGTGCCAGCAGTTACTCTGAATACTCCGGTAATTCACCCCTCCACTTT
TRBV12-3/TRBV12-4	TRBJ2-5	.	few	CASSLVSKQETQYF	TGTGCCAGCAGTTTAGTGTCAAAACAAGAGACCCAGTACTTC
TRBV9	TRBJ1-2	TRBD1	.	CASSVAGQVSPNYGYTF	TGTGCCAGCAGCGTAGCCGGACAGGTGTCCCCTAACTATGGCTACACCTTC
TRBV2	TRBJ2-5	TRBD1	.	CANSNPGDRVETQYF	TGTGCCAACAGCAACCCAGGCGACAGGGTTGAGACCCAGTACTTC
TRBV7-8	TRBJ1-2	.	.	CASSKSGSSYGYSF	TGTGCCAGCAGCAAATCAGGGAGCTCCTATGGCTACAGCTTC
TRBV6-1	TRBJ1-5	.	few	CASNADSAYSNQPQHF	TGTGCCAGCAATGCGGACAGCGCTTATAGCAATCAGCCCCAGCATTTT
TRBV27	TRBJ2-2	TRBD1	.	CASSFQITGQVFTGELFF	TGTGCCAGCAGTTTCCAAATTACGGGACAGGTCTTCACCGGGGAGCTGTTTTTT
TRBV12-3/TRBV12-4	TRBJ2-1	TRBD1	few	CASRVTGLEQFF	TGTGCCAGCAGGGTGACAGGGCTTGAGCAGTTCTTC
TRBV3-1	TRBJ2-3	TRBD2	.	CASSRLLAAGGTLSTDTQYF	TGTGCCAGCAGCCGATTGCTGGCGGCGGGGGGAACACTTAGCACAGATACGCAGTATTTT
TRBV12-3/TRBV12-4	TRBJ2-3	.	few	CASSPQNTDTQYF	TGTGCCAGCAGTCCCCAGAACACAGATACGCAGTATTTT
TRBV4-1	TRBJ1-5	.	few	CASSQDPGVNQPQHF	TGCGCCAGCAGCCAAGATCCCGGGGTCAATCAGCCCCAGCATTTT
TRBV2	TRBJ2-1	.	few	CASTEQGFSPYNEQFF	TGTGCCAGCACCGAACAGGGTTTTTCCCCCTACAATGAGCAGTTCTTC
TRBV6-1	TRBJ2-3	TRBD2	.	CASGGVYSTDTQYF	TGTGCCAGCGGGGGGGTTTATAGCACAGATACGCAGTATTTT
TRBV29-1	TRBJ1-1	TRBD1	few	CSVEPGTGGRWTEAFF	TGCAGCGTGGAGCCCGGGACAGGGGGCCGGTGGACTGAAGCTTTCTTT
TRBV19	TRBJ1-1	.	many	CASSSGSLGTEAFF	TGTGCCAGTAGTTCCGGGTCCCTCGGGACTGAAGCTTTCTTT
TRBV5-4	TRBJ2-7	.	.	CATSRVDEQYF	TGTGCCACCAGCAGGGTTGACGAGCAGTACTTC
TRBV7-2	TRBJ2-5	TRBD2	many	CASSWGTSGGAVETQYF	TGTGCCAGCAGCTGGGGGACTAGCGGGGGGGCGGTAGAGACCCAGTACTTC
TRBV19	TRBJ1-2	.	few	CASTLSGYGYTF	TGTGCCAGTACCCTCTCTGGCTATGGCTACACCTTC
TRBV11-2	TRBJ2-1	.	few	CASTTSGSYNEQFF	TGTGCCAGCACCACATCGGGATCCTACAATGAGCAGTTCTTC
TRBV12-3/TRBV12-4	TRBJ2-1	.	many	CASSLVGGGNEQFF	TGTGCCAGCAGTTTAGTCGGGGGAGGCAATGAGCAGTTCTTC
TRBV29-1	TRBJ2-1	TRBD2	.	CSVGGGESYNEQFF	TGCAGCGTTGGCGGGGGAGAGTCCTACAATGAGCAGTTCTTC
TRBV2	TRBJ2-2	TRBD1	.	CASLVRGTGGVGTGELFF	TGTGCCAGCTTAGTTCGCGGGACAGGGGGCGTTGGTACCGGGGAGCTGTTTTTT
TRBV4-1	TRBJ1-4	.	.	CASSHPRRQEKLFF	TGCGCCAGCAGCCACCCCCGGAGGCAGGAAAAACTGTTTTTT
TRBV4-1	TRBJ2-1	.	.	CASSQDRADNEQFF	TGCGCCAGCAGCCAAGATAGGGCGGACAATGAGCAGTTCTTC
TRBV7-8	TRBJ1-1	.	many	CASSLGQVVGNTEAFF	TGTGCCAGCAGCTTAGGGCAGGTGGTGGGGAACACTGAAGCTTTCTTT
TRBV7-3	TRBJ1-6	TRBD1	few	CASSLTPPGRGSETLHF	TGTGCCAGCAGCTTAACACCCCCCGGCAGGGGGTCCGAAACCCTCCACTTT
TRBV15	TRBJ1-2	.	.	CATSSSQGGLYGYTF	TGTGCCACCAGCAGTTCCCAGGGAGGACTCTATGGCTACACCTTC
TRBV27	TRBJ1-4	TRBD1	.	CASSLSAGDSLSEKLFF	TGTGCCAGCAGTTTATCGGCTGGGGACAGCCTGAGTGAAAAACTGTTTTTT
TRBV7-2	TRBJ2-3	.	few	CASSPLKAPPPGTQYF	TGTGCCAGCAGCCCCCTTAAAGCACCCCCCCCGGGGACGCAGTATTTT
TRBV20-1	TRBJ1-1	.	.	CSASGGGTEAFF	TGCAGTGCTAGCGGGGGAGGCACTGAAGCTTTCTTT
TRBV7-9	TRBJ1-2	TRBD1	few	CAGDRGFYGYTF	TGTGCCGGCGACAGGGGGTTCTATGGCTACACCTTC
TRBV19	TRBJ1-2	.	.	CATEGNGYTF	TGTGCCACCGAAGGGAATGGCTACACCTTC
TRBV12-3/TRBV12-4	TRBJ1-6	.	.	CASSPRQQGPRSPLHF	TGTGCCAGCAGTCCCCGCCAACAGGGCCCCCGGTCACCCCTCCACTTT
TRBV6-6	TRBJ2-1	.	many	CASSYGWDGDNEQFF	TGTGCCAGCAGTTACGGGTGGGACGGGGACAATGAGCAGTTCTTC
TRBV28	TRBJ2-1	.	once	CASSLTWFYNEQFF	TGTGCCAGCAGTCTAACATGGTTCTACAATGAGCAGTTCTTC
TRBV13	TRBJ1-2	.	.	CASSLQGSDYGYTF	TGTGCCAGCAGCTTACAGGGGAGCGACTATGGCTACACCTTC
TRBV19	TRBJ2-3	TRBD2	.	CASSSSRLAGGTDTQYF	TGTGCCAGTAGTTCCTCGCGACTAGCGGGGGGCACAGATACGCAGTATTTT
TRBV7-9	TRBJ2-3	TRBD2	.	CASSPQLAGGPRDTQYF	TGTGCCAGCAGCCCTCAACTAGCGGGGGGGCCTAGAGATACGCAGTATTTT
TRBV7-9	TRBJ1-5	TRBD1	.	CASSFTGGRRNQPQHF	TGTGCCAGCAGCTTTACAGGGGGGCGTCGCAATCAGCCCCAGCATTTT
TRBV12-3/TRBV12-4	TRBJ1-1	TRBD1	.	CASSPQDREGTEAFF	TGTGCCAGCAGTCCTCAGGACAGGGAAGGCACTGAAGCTTTCTTT
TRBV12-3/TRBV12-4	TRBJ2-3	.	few	CASSLGDLALDTQYF	TGTGCCAGCAGTTTAGGAGACCTAGCGTTAGATACGCAGTATTTT